A single sample gave rise to the 18 T cell receptor beta chains below, sequenced in a study of T cell responses to AZD1222 COVID-19 vaccine. The assay was immunoSEQ multiplex PCR, and TCRdb's table has in-frame clones only and misses some. The table records about 110,000 clones, 89% of them present only once. Sample: peripheral blood, taken 28 days after the second AZD1222 dose. The origin of the receptors is an adult who received the AZD1222 COVID-19 vaccine.

Written as DNA, the CDR3 is TGTGCCAGTAGCGAAGGGGTTGGGGGCACTGAAGCTTTCTTT. It is translated as CASSEGVGGTEAFF. The chain joins TRBV19 to TRBJ1-1, with a weak D call TRBD1 (5 bases). V lost 6 bases, J lost 4 bases, and 15 bases lay in between. CDR3 length: 14 residues. Germline-derived CDR1 and CDR2 are LNHDA and SQIVND (reference sequence). The whole variable domain, remainder taken from reference TRBV19 and TRBJ1-1, is DGGITQSPKYLFRKEGQNVTLSCEQNLNHDAMYWYRQDPGQGLRLIYYSQIVNDFQKGDIAEGYSVSREKKESFPLTVTSAQKNPTAFYLCASSEGVGGTEAFFGQGTRLTVV.

This clone was counted between two and nine times. The V call is TRBV6-5, the J call TRBJ2-1; D is unclear. Germline loops: CDR1 MNHEY, CDR2 SVGAGI. V was shortened by 0 bases and J by 6 bases, with 6 bases between the two germline ends. The CDR3 spans 13 residues. Here the CDR3 DNA reads TGTGCCAGCAGTTACTCGATGCGCAATGAGCAGTTCTTC. Residues: CASSYSMRNEQFF.

V and J are TRBV9 and TRBJ2-3, with D uncertain. Germline V gene lookup returns CDR1 SGDLS and CDR2 YYNGEE. The CDR3 has 15 amino acids. V was shortened by 6 bases and J by 6 bases, with 20 bases between the two germline ends. CDR3: CASNRGELVADTQYF. CDR3 DNA: TGTGCCAGCAACCGAGGAGAACTCGTGGCGGATACGCAGTATTTT.

This chain connects TRBV5-6 to TRBJ2-3, with D perhaps TRBD2 (5 bases). V was cut by 4 bases and J by 2 bases, with 20 bases left in between. The CDR3 runs to 17 residues. The germline V gene has CDR1 SGHDT and CDR2 YYEEEE. DNA of the CDR3: TGTGCCAGCAGCCCTCCTTGGGGTAGCGATAACACAGATACGCAGTATTTT. Protein sequence: CASSPPWGSDNTDTQYF.

The gene calls are TRBV6-2 or TRBV6-3 and TRBJ1-5; D gene unclear. The germline gives CDR1 MNHEY, CDR2 SVGEGT. The V and J ends lost 0 bases and 4 bases respectively, with 10 bases between them. The CDR3 length is 15 residues. The CDR3 here is CASSYSNSGNQPQHF. The CDR3 DNA reads as TGTGCCAGCAGTTACTCAAACAGTGGAAATCAGCCCCAGCATTTT.

The chain joins TRBV4-2 to TRBJ2-3; a possible D gene is TRBD2 (6 bases). The germline gives CDR1 LGHNA, CDR2 YNFKEQ. The CDR3 has 16 amino acids. V lost 4 bases to trimming and J lost 1 base, with 15 bases between them. The CDR3 bases are TGTGCCAGCAGCCCCGGAGGGGCAGGAGGCACAGATACGCAGTATTTT. It is translated as CASSPGGAGGTDTQYF.

V usage is TRBV12-3 or TRBV12-4 and J usage is TRBJ2-1; no firm D call. The CDR3 contains 12 residues. Deletions cut 6 bases from V and 7 bases from J, with 10 bases between. The CDR3: CASRNRANEQFF. CDR3 DNA sequence: TGTGCCAGCAGAAACCGGGCGAATGAGCAGTTCTTC.

This clone was recorded only once. The V gene is TRBV24-1, the J gene TRBJ2-3; a possible D gene is TRBD1 (5 bases). Trimming removed 0 bases from V and 1 base from J, with 7 bases in between. CDR3 length: 15 amino acids. The germline V gene has CDR1 KGHDR and CDR2 SFDVKD. DNA of the CDR3: TGTGCCACCAGTGATTTGTCACAGGGCACAGATACGCAGTATTTT. Protein: CATSDLSQGTDTQYF.

This sequence joins TRBV5-6 and TRBJ2-4; 8 nucleotides agree with TRBD2. This CDR3 comprises 19 residues. Germline-derived CDR1 and CDR2 are SGHDT and YYEEEE. Losses at the gene ends were 0 bases for V and 0 bases for J; bases not matched to a gene: 11. The CDR3 coding sequence is TGTGCCAGCAGCTTGGGCCTAGCGGGTAGCCCAGTAGCCAAAAACATTCAGTACTTC. As protein: CASSLGLAGSPVAKNIQYF.

The sample holds one count of this clone. This rearrangement joins TRBV24-1 to TRBJ2-3; 8 nucleotides agree with TRBD1. The ends lost 9 bases at V and 0 bases at J; junction bases unmatched: 7. The germline V gene has CDR1 KGHDR and CDR2 SFDVKD. The CDR3 covers 15 residues. The CDR3 DNA reads TGTGCCACCGCTATGAGACAGGGGAGCACAGATACGCAGTATTTT. This encodes CATAMRQGSTDTQYF.

V usage is TRBV18 and J usage is TRBJ1-1; possible D gene TRBD1, 6 bases. In germline, CDR1 is KGHSH, CDR2 LQKENI. The CDR3 has 15 amino acids. V was clipped by 2 bases and J by 0 bases, with 10 bases between them. CDR3 amino acids: CASSPSGHLNTEAFF. DNA for the CDR3: TGTGCCAGCTCACCATCGGGACACTTGAACACTGAAGCTTTCTTT. Full variable domain (rest looked up from reference TRBV18 and TRBJ1-1): NAGVMQNPRHLVRRRGQEARLRCSPMKGHSHVYWYRQLPEEGLKFMVYLQKENIIDESGMPKERFSAEFPKEGPSILRIQQVVRGDSAAYFCASSPSGHLNTEAFFGQGTRLTVV.

This rearrangement joins TRBV2 to TRBJ2-1; possible D gene TRBD1, 5 bases. The V gene's germline CDR1 is SNHLY and CDR2 FYNNEI. This CDR3 is built from 16 residues. The V end lost 1 base, the J end lost 0 bases, and 10 bases lay between the germline ends. This CDR3 is CASSEEGPSSYNEQFF. The CDR3 coding sequence is TGTGCCAGCAGTGAAGAGGGGCCAAGCTCCTACAATGAGCAGTTCTTC.

V and J are TRBV11-2 and TRBJ2-7, with a weak D call TRBD2 (6 bases). Germline loops: CDR1 SGHAT, CDR2 FQNNGV. CDR3 size: 14 residues. Trimming removed 5 bases at V and 0 bases at J, with 11 bases between. The CDR3 sequence is CASSTPDYSYEQYF. Here the CDR3 DNA reads TGTGCCAGCAGCACCCCGGACTACTCCTACGAGCAGTACTTC. Full variable domain (missing parts from reference TRBV11-2 and TRBJ2-7): EAGVAQSPRYKIIEKRQSVAFWCNPISGHATLYWYQQILGQGPKLLIQFQNNGVVDDSQLPKDRFSAERLKGVDSTLKIQPAKLEDSAVYLCASSTPDYSYEQYFGPGTRLTVT.

The rearrangement uses TRBV4-2 and TRBJ1-6; D is unresolved. This CDR3 is built from 15 residues. V gave up 3 bases and J gave up 8 bases, with 14 bases separating them. Germline V lookup: CDR1 LGHNA, CDR2 YNFKEQ. CDR3 nucleotide sequence: TGTGCCAGCAGCCAGGCTATTGCATTCGATTCACCCCTCCACTTT. Amino acids: CASSQAIAFDSPLHF.

This chain joins TRBV12-3 or TRBV12-4 and TRBJ2-2, with 10 bases lining up with TRBD1. The CDR3 is 13 amino acids. V lost 5 bases and J lost 7; bases outside the gene matches: 1. CDR3 DNA sequence: TGTGCCAGCAGTGGACAGGGGGTCGGGGAGCTGTTTTTT. The encoded protein is CASSGQGVGELFF.

The rearrangement joins TRBV5-1 to TRBJ1-5, with D possibly being TRBD1 (6 bases). The germline V gene encodes CDR1 SGHRS and CDR2 YFSETQ. This CDR3 has 13 amino acids. Trimming removed 0 bases from V and 7 bases from J, with 8 bases in between. CDR3 nucleotides: TGCGCCAGCAGCTTGGAGGGGGGGCAGCCCCAGCATTTT. It specifies CASSLEGGQPQHF.

The J gene is TRBJ2-7, the V gene TRBV10-3, with TRBD2 matching 7 bases. Trimming took 3 bases from V and 3 from J; bases not matched to a gene: 5. The CDR3 length is 14 residues. Germline V lookup: CDR1 ENHRY, CDR2 SYGVKD. The CDR3 loop reads CAISDFAGDYEQYF. DNA for the CDR3: TGTGCCATCAGTGATTTCGCGGGAGACTACGAGCAGTACTTC.

The chain combines TRBV27 with TRBJ2-3, with D perhaps matching TRBD1 or TRBD2 (6 bases each). Trimming took off 5 bases at V and 1 base at J, with 16 bases between the two ends. Germline CDR1 MNHEY, CDR2 SMNVEV (reference sequence). The CDR3 covers 16 residues. CDR3 coding DNA: TGTGCCAGCAGTCAACAGGGAGGCTTGGGCACAGATACGCAGTATTTT. Amino acid sequence: CASSQQGGLGTDTQYF.